This TCR beta chain was sequenced during a study of OX40 agonist ivuxolimab in advanced cancers. The overall study: Patients with prior anti-PD-1, anti-PD-L1 or anti-CTLA-4 therapy were eligible; 40% had some. Whole-study results and caveats: Relative to CD4+, CD8+ T cells held more expanded clones on average.

Some clones are missing from TCRdb's copy, which holds only in-frame ones; the method was immunoSEQ multiplex PCR. The sample has 45,000 to 60,000 clones; over 75% are singletons. Comments on this clone: What it binds is not known.

Patients had blood sampled at baseline and again on cycle 4 day 1 and cycle 7 day 1. This CDR3 contains 11 residues. V lost 5 bases, J lost 5 bases, and 8 bases lay in between. Germline CDR1 GTSNPN, CDR2 SVGIG (reference sequence). The sequenced sample was CD4+ or CD8+ T cells sorted from blood, obtained in a trial of the OX40 agonist ivuxolimab. The TCR sequence derives from an adult with an advanced solid tumor such as melanoma, head and neck, liver or kidney cancer. The chain couples TRBV30 to TRBJ2-3, with D tentatively TRBD1 (5 bases). CDR3 nucleotide sequence: TGTGCCTGGGGGGCCGGAGATACGCAGTATTTT. Amino acid sequence: CAWGAGDTQYF.